The 2 T cell receptor beta chains below come from one sample, sequenced in a study of regulatory T cells in long-lasting Graves disease. Relying on iRepertoire HTBI primers and Arm-PCR of CDR3 regions, the team built TCR beta libraries. MiXCR, run by TCRdb on the multiplex PCR reads, gives a single entry per CDR3 protein. The table has about 420,000 distinct CDR3 sequences, 16% seen once; the top ten hold 20% to 25%. Regarding time point: newly diagnosed GD, antithyroid drugs for less than 3 months. PBMC RNA served as the TCR library source. This sample also appeared in a second study, on T cells in Graves' hyperthyroidism and ophthalmopathy.

Sequenced material: peripheral blood mononuclear cells (PBMCs), taken at new diagnosis, from a patient treated with antithyroid drugs. Source of these receptors: a woman between 18 and 30 years old with Graves disease.

This clonotype has only a few counts. The rearrangement links TRBV20-1 to TRBJ1-2; tentatively, D is TRBD1 (6 bases). Germline assignment: CDR1 DFQATT and CDR2 SNEGSKA (reference sequence). The V end was cut by 5 bases, the J end by 8 bases, with 18 bases between. This CDR3 contains 13 residues. CDR3 protein: CSAHSGGPVGYTF. CDR3 coding DNA: TGCAGTGCTCACTCGGGGGGCCCAGTCGGCTACACCTTC.

Ten or more counts support this clonotype. This chain joins TRBV30 and TRBJ2-3, with D hard to call. With 0 bases removed from V and 4 bases from J, the gap between germline ends came to 14 bases. CDR3 length: 15 residues. CDR1 is GTSNPN, CDR2 SVGIG, per germline (reference sequence). The CDR3 loop reads CAWSVRTPRADTQYF. CDR3 in DNA: TGTGCCTGGAGTGTACGGACCCCCCGAGCAGATACGCAGTATTTT.